The 20 T cell receptor beta chains below come from one sample, sequenced in a study of blood T cell repertoires in COVID-19. Method: immunoSEQ multiplex PCR; TCRdb's copy keeps in-frame clones and lacks some. Here the sample spans under 100,000 clones, about 90% being singletons. Specimen: peripheral blood. Receptors originate from a man in his fifties with active COVID-19.

The chain uses TRBV6-5 and TRBJ1-4; TRBD1 agrees at 7 bases. The V gene's germline CDR1 is MNHEY and CDR2 SVGAGI. J lost 3 bases, V lost 8 bases, and 9 bases had no gene match. The CDR3 consists of 15 residues. CDR3 nucleotide sequence: TGTGCCAGCCATCGGACAGGTCGGGCTAATGAAAAACTGTTTTTT. Translated, it gives CASHRTGRANEKLFF.

The CDR3 reads CASSPGLAFYNEQFF. The CDR3 DNA follows: TGTGCCAGCAGCCCGGGACTAGCGTTCTACAATGAGCAGTTCTTC. V is TRBV11-2 and J is TRBJ2-1; 10 bases map to TRBD2. V was clipped by 5 bases and J by 3 bases; unmatched bases: 4. CDR1 and CDR2 (germline): SGHAT, FQNNGV. The CDR3 is 15 amino acids.

J is TRBJ1-2 and V is TRBV19; perhaps TRBD1 as D (5 bases). The germline V gene encodes CDR1 LNHDA and CDR2 SQIVND (reference sequence). CDR3 length equals 14 residues. The V and J ends lost 2 bases and 4 bases respectively, with 11 bases between them. The CDR3 sequence is CASSILAGIYGYTF. Written as DNA, the CDR3 is TGTGCCAGTAGTATATTGGCAGGGATCTATGGCTACACCTTC.

The chain carries TRBV10-3 and TRBJ2-2, with D uncertain. V gave up 3 bases and J gave up 0 bases, with 8 bases separating them. Germline CDR1 reads ENHRY; CDR2 reads SYGVKD. The CDR3 is 15 amino acids. The CDR3 reads CAISDRNTNTGELFF. CDR3 nucleotides: TGTGCCATCAGTGACAGGAACACGAACACCGGGGAGCTGTTTTTT.

The chain uses TRBV7-9 and TRBJ2-3, with 8 bases lining up with TRBD1. J gave up 0 bases and V 3 bases, and 2 bases lay outside the gene matches. This CDR3 has 15 residues. CDR1 is SEHNR and CDR2 is FQNEAQ in the germline V gene (reference sequence). CDR3 protein: CASSLGTGSTDTQYF. CDR3 nucleotides: TGTGCCAGCAGCTTGGGGACAGGCAGCACAGATACGCAGTATTTT. Based on the CDR3 plus reference TRBV7-9 and TRBJ2-3, the full variable domain is DTGVSQNPRHKITKRGQNVTFRCDPISEHNRLYWYRQTLGQGPEFLTYFQNEAQLEKSRLLSDRFSAERPKGSFSTLEIQRTEQGDSAMYLCASSLGTGSTDTQYFGPGTRLTVL.

The rearrangement links TRBV15 to TRBJ2-6; perhaps TRBD2 as D (5 bases). V was shortened by 3 bases and J by 0 bases, with 6 bases between the two germline ends. Germline V gene lookup returns CDR1 LNHNV and CDR2 YYDKDF (reference sequence). The CDR3 loop spans 15 amino acids. The CDR3 DNA follows: TGTGCCACCAGCAGGAGGGACTCTGGGGCCAACGTCCTGACTTTC. It specifies CATSRRDSGANVLTF.

Here the CDR3 reads CASSITFSGNTIYF. CDR3 bases: TGTGCCAGCAGCATAACATTCTCTGGAAACACCATATATTTT. This chain joins TRBV11-3 and TRBJ1-3; no clear D. The germline V and J ends were trimmed by 5 bases and 0 bases, with 8 bases remaining between them. CDR1 is SGHNT and CDR2 is YENEEA in the germline V gene. The CDR3 covers 14 residues.

The chain has TRBV2 and TRBJ2-2; a weak D match, TRBD2 (5 bases). The CDR3 length is 19 residues. V dropped 0 bases and J dropped 0 bases, with 17 bases sitting between them. Germline V CDR1 and CDR2: SNHLY, FYNNEI. The CDR3 sequence: CASSEARKLEAPNTGELFF. CDR3 in DNA: TGTGCCAGCAGTGAAGCAAGAAAGTTGGAGGCCCCGAACACCGGGGAGCTGTTTTTT.

V usage is TRBV5-6 and J usage is TRBJ1-4; perhaps TRBD1 as D (5 bases). The CDR3 is 14 residues long. Deletions cut 2 bases from V and 7 bases from J, with 12 bases between. The germline CDR1 and CDR2 sequences are SGHDT and YYEEEE. The CDR3 reads CASSLSGAGEKLFF. The CDR3 coding sequence is TGTGCCAGCAGCTTAAGCGGGGCTGGTGAAAAACTGTTTTTT.

V gene TRBV14 combines with J gene TRBJ2-3, with a tentative D call TRBD2 (6 bases). There are 15 residues in the CDR3. Per the germline V gene, CDR1 is SGHDN and CDR2 is FVKESK. Between the trimmed V and J ends, which lost 0 bases and 4 bases, there was a span of 11 bases. The CDR3 protein is CASSQDFGEADTQYF. CDR3 coding DNA: TGTGCCAGCAGCCAAGATTTCGGGGAGGCAGATACGCAGTATTTT.

The chain has TRBV12-3 or TRBV12-4 and TRBJ2-7, with D perhaps matching TRBD1 (5 bases). This CDR3 comprises 12 residues. Trimming pared 7 bases from V and 7 bases from J, leaving 14 bases between. The CDR3 DNA reads TGTGCCAGCACCAACGCGGCAGGGGAGCAGTACTTC. Protein product: CASTNAAGEQYF.

The chain recombines TRBV7-2 with TRBJ2-3; D unclear. Looked up from germline, CDR1 is SGHTA and CDR2 is FQGNSA. The CDR3 covers 13 residues. Between the trimmed V and J ends, which lost 1 base and 2 bases, there was a span of 4 bases. CDR3 loop: CASSLVLTDTQYF. As DNA, the CDR3 is TGTGCCAGCAGCTTAGTTCTCACAGATACGCAGTATTTT.

This sequence joins TRBV28 and TRBJ1-2; 7 bases are shared with TRBD1. Trimming removed 8 bases from V and 4 bases from J; junction bases left unmatched: 4. CDR1 and CDR2 (germline): MDHEN, SYDVKM. This CDR3 has 12 residues. CDR3 DNA: TGTGCCAGCGGAAGACAGGGCTATGGCTACACCTTC. Translated, it gives CASGRQGYGYTF.

The chain employs TRBV7-9 and TRBJ1-5; maybe TRBD1 (6 bases). Germline CDR1 reads SEHNR; CDR2 reads FQNEAQ (reference sequence). The CDR3 runs to 15 residues. Deletions cut 4 bases from V and 2 bases from J, with 12 bases between. CDR3 protein: CASSSNEGGNQPQHF. CDR3 nucleotide sequence: TGTGCCAGCAGCTCGAACGAGGGGGGCAATCAGCCCCAGCATTTT. The full variable domain, rest sourced from reference TRBV7-9 and TRBJ1-5, is DTGVSQNPRHKITKRGQNVTFRCDPISEHNRLYWYRQTLGQGPEFLTYFQNEAQLEKSRLLSDRFSAERPKGSFSTLEIQRTEQGDSAMYLCASSSNEGGNQPQHFGDGTRLSIL.

The chain combines TRBV19 with TRBJ2-6; D gene ambiguous. This CDR3 spans 17 amino acids. CDR1 and CDR2 from the germline V gene are LNHDA and SQIVND (reference sequence). Trimming left V 3 bases short and J 0 bases short, with 12 bases between. CDR3 sequence reads: CASSISGSNSGANVLTF. CDR3 DNA: TGTGCCAGTAGTATTTCGGGTTCCAACTCTGGGGCCAACGTCCTGACTTTC. The complete variable domain, with remaining parts taken from reference TRBV19 and TRBJ2-6, reads DGGITQSPKYLFRKEGQNVTLSCEQNLNHDAMYWYRQDPGQGLRLIYYSQIVNDFQKGDIAEGYSVSREKKESFPLTVTSAQKNPTAFYLCASSISGSNSGANVLTFGAGSRLTVL.

The CDR3 DNA reads TGTGCCAGTAGTACGGGAGGACTAGTGGAGACCCAGTACTTC. Protein sequence: CASSTGGLVETQYF. The V gene is TRBV19, the J gene TRBJ2-5; TRBD2 aligns across 7 bases. Germline trimming cut 4 bases from V and 5 bases from J; bases unmatched to any gene: 7. Germline CDR1 is LNHDA and CDR2 is SQIVND (reference sequence). The CDR3 is 14 residues long. Combining the CDR3 with reference TRBV19 and TRBJ2-5 gives the whole variable domain DGGITQSPKYLFRKEGQNVTLSCEQNLNHDAMYWYRQDPGQGLRLIYYSQIVNDFQKGDIAEGYSVSREKKESFPLTVTSAQKNPTAFYLCASSTGGLVETQYFGPGTRLLVL.

This rearrangement joins TRBV3-1 (or the pseudogene TRBV3-2) to TRBJ1-3; 8 bases fit TRBD1. Losses at the gene ends were 3 bases for V and 2 bases for J; bases not matched to a gene: 6. The germline gives CDR1 LGHDT, CDR2 YNNKEL (reference sequence). The CDR3 spans 16 residues. The CDR3 protein is CASSQHGQGAGNTIYF. DNA of the CDR3: TGTGCCAGCAGCCAGCACGGACAGGGAGCTGGAAACACCATATATTTT.

The chain joins TRBV11-2 to TRBJ2-5; 10 bases are shared with TRBD2. CDR3 length: 16 amino acids. Germline CDR1 reads SGHAT; CDR2 reads FQNNGV. Losses at the gene ends were 3 bases for V and 5 bases for J; bases not matched to a gene: 9. The CDR3 nucleotides are TGTGCCAGCAGCTTGGGTGGGACTAGCGTAGGGGAGACCCAGTACTTC. Translating it yields CASSLGGTSVGETQYF.

This clone appeared a single time. The V gene is TRBV5-1, the J gene TRBJ1-5; D remains ambiguous. V lost 3 bases and J lost 6, with 10 bases in between. This CDR3 spans 13 amino acids. Germline assignment: CDR1 SGHRS and CDR2 YFSETQ. The CDR3 loop is CASSYSGFQPQHF. CDR3 in DNA: TGCGCCAGCAGCTACTCAGGATTTCAGCCCCAGCATTTT.

This chain uses TRBV9 with TRBJ2-3; 9 bases line up with TRBD2. Germline lookup yields CDR1 SGDLS and CDR2 YYNGEE. This CDR3 contains 18 residues. After removal of 4 bases from V and 6 bases from J, the junction contained 18 bases not matched to a gene. CDR3 loop: CASSSPRGTSPGLDTQYF. The CDR3 DNA reads TGTGCCAGCAGCTCCCCGAGAGGGACTAGCCCCGGGTTGGATACGCAGTATTTT.